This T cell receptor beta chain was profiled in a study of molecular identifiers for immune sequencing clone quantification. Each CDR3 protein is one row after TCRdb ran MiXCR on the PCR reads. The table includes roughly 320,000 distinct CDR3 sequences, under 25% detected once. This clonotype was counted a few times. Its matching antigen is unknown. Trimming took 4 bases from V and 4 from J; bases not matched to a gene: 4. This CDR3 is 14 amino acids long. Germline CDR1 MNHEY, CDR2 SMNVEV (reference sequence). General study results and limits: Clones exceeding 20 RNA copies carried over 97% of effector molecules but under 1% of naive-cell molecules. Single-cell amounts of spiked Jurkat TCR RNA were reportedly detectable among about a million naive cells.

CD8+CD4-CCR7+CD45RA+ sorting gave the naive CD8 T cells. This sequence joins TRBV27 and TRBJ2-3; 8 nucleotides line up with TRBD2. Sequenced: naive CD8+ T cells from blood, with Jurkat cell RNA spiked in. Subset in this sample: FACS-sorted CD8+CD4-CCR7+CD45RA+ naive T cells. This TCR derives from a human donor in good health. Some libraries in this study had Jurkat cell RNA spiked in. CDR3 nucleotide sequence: TGTGCCAGCAGTTCATTACTAGCGGCAGATACGCAGTATTTT. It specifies CASSSLLAADTQYF.